In this sample, the clone carrying this T cell receptor beta chain turned up many times. Its antigen is unknown. The treatment: approximately 9-day PBMC culture with coronavirus spike peptide pools or control peptides (ViraFEST assay). The data were taken from a study of vaccination and CD4 T cells after COVID-19. On the study more broadly: Median time from COVID diagnosis to post-COVID sampling was about 100 days (35 to 161).

V lost 4 bases to trimming and J lost 8 bases, with 7 bases between them. Germline V CDR1 and CDR2: MNHNS, SASEGT. The CDR3 covers 11 residues. Sequenced with the Oncomine TCR Beta short-read assay was DNA taken from cultured CD4+ T cells. In TCRdb, the PCR reads were re-called with MiXCR into one record per CDR3 protein. This table holds several thousand distinct CDR3 sequences, roughly 22% found once. The rearrangement joins TRBV6-1 to TRBJ2-3; D gene uncertain. The specimen was CD4+ T cells from blood, cultured in vitro, collected after SARS-CoV-2 vaccination. The receptor was derived from a human donor who had recovered from COVID-19. The CDR3 is CASSVGGTQYF. The DNA for the CDR3 is TGTGCCAGCAGTGTGGGCGGTACGCAGTATTTT.